These 18 T cell receptor beta chains originate from one sample sequenced in a study of STAT3 mutations in large granular lymphocyte leukemia. General study findings and limits: In T-cell large granular lymphocyte leukemia, about half of patients showed multiple immunodominant subclonotypes.

No cognate antigen is known for these TCRs. The repertoire was sequenced with immunoSEQ multiplex PCR; TCRdb's copy has only in-frame clones and lacks some. Among about 1,900 clones listed, roughly half were seen once. The sample taken for sequencing was peripheral blood mononuclear cells. Source of these receptors: a man aged 55 to 70 with T-cell large granular lymphocyte leukemia. Some clones in this sample may be carry-over from other donors' samples.

J is TRBJ2-5 and V is TRBV18; a weak D match, TRBD2 (5 bases). V lost 3 bases and J 2 bases, leaving 7 bases between the germline ends. CDR1 is KGHSH, CDR2 LQKENI, per germline. The CDR3 loop spans 13 amino acids. The CDR3, as DNA: TGTGCCAGCTCACCGAGGGTTCAAGAGACCCAGTACTTC. Translating it yields CASSPRVQETQYF. The full variable domain, completed using reference TRBV18 and TRBJ2-5, is NAGVMQNPRHLVRRRGQEARLRCSPMKGHSHVYWYRQLPEEGLKFMVYLQKENIIDESGMPKERFSAEFPKEGPSILRIQQVVRGDSAAYFCASSPRVQETQYFGPGTRLLVL.

The V gene is TRBV5-1, the J gene TRBJ1-2; 8 bases line up with TRBD1. The CDR3 spans 15 residues. V gave up 0 bases and J gave up 4 bases; unmatched junction bases: 5. Germline assignment: CDR1 SGHRS and CDR2 YFSETQ. The CDR3, as DNA: TGCGCCAGCAGCTTGGCAGCAGGGGGCCCCTATGGCTACACCTTC. This gives the protein CASSLAAGGPYGYTF.

This clone was seen more than once but under ten times. The V call is TRBV30, the J call TRBJ1-5; tentative D call: TRBD1 (6 bases). V was clipped by 3 bases and J by 0 bases, with 12 bases between them. The germline V gene encodes CDR1 GTSNPN and CDR2 SVGIG (reference sequence). This CDR3 spans 15 amino acids. The chain's CDR3 is CAWSQGLASNQPQHF. The CDR3 DNA is TGTGCCTGGAGCCAGGGGTTAGCTAGCAATCAGCCCCAGCATTTT.

This clone was picked up a small number of times. This chain joins TRBV7-9 and TRBJ2-5, with D possibly TRBD2 on 5 matching bases. V was cut by 4 bases and J by 5 bases, with 20 bases left in between. CDR1 is SEHNR and CDR2 is FQNEAQ in the germline V gene (reference sequence). The CDR3 runs to 16 residues. The CDR3: CASSSRLTQVGETQYF. In nucleotides, the CDR3 is TGTGCCAGCAGCTCCAGACTAACCCAAGTAGGGGAGACCCAGTACTTC.

The V call is TRBV5-1, the J call TRBJ1-2; D unclear. In germline, CDR1 is SGHRS, CDR2 YFSETQ. V lost 7 bases to trimming and J lost 4 bases, with 20 bases between them. The CDR3 extends over 15 amino acids. The CDR3 spells CASREGDPNVYGYTF. DNA for the CDR3: TGCGCCAGCCGAGAAGGTGATCCAAACGTCTATGGCTACACCTTC.

V and J are TRBV5-6 and TRBJ1-2; D call uncertain. This CDR3 is 16 amino acids long. The ends were cut back, 4 bases at V and 0 bases at J, with 16 bases in the middle. CDR1 SGHDT and CDR2 YYEEEE come from the germline V gene. CDR3 DNA: TGTGCCAGCAGCGCATCCGCCCCGAAAGCTAACTATGGCTACACCTTC. Its translation: CASSASAPKANYGYTF.

The chain joins TRBV5-1 to TRBJ2-5; TRBD2 matches at 10 bases. CDR1 and CDR2 (germline): SGHRS, YFSETQ. The CDR3 extends over 15 amino acids. With V trimmed by 3 bases and J by 3 bases, 5 bases remained unmatched. The CDR3 protein is CASSWVGTSEETQYF. CDR3 coding DNA: TGCGCCAGCAGCTGGGTAGGGACTAGCGAAGAGACCCAGTACTTC.

This chain connects TRBV30 to TRBJ1-1; D is ambiguous. The CDR3 sequence is 13 residues long. Trimming removed 3 bases from V and 5 bases from J, with 13 bases in between. Germline-derived CDR1 and CDR2 are GTSNPN and SVGIG (reference sequence). CDR3 region: CAWRARVYTEAFF. Written as DNA, the CDR3 is TGTGCCTGGAGGGCAAGAGTCTATACTGAAGCTTTCTTT.

Relative to its sample, this clone is large. This chain connects TRBV7-3 to TRBJ2-1, with 14 nucleotides matching TRBD2. Germline V gene sequence: CDR1 SGHTA, CDR2 FQGTGA. There are 15 residues in the CDR3. The J segment lost 8 bases and the V segment lost 5 bases, leaving 5 bases of the junction unmatched. The CDR3 is CASSRLAGGVDEQFF. The CDR3 DNA reads TGTGCCAGCAGCAGACTAGCGGGAGGGGTCGATGAGCAGTTCTTC. The whole variable domain, remainder taken from reference TRBV7-3 and TRBJ2-1, is GAGVSQTPSNKVTEKGKYVELRCDPISGHTALYWYRQSLGQGPEFLIYFQGTGAADDSGLPNDRFFAVRPEGSVSTLKIQRTERGDSAVYLCASSRLAGGVDEQFFGPGTRLTVL.

This clone was recorded a few times. The chain has TRBV4-2 and TRBJ1-2; D is unclear. Deletions cut 0 bases from V and 2 bases from J, with 7 bases between. The CDR3 covers 14 residues. Germline V gene sequence: CDR1 LGHNA, CDR2 YNFKEQ. CDR3 in amino acids: CASSQDSANYGYTF. The CDR3 nucleotides are TGTGCCAGCAGCCAAGACTCAGCGAACTATGGCTACACCTTC.

V is TRBV11-2 and J is TRBJ1-5; no definite D call. The CDR3 sequence is 13 residues long. The germline CDR1 and CDR2 sequences are SGHAT and FQNNGV. Trimming removed 2 bases from V and 0 bases from J, with 2 bases in between. This chain's CDR3 is CASSLSSNQPQHF. DNA for the CDR3: TGTGCCAGCAGCTTAAGTAGCAATCAGCCCCAGCATTTT.

The rearrangement uses TRBV5-6 and TRBJ1-4, with D unclear. V lost 1 base and J 0 bases, leaving 4 bases between the germline ends. The CDR3 spans 14 residues. Germline CDR1 and CDR2: SGHDT and YYEEEE. Here the CDR3 reads CASSLLATNEKLFF. The DNA for the CDR3 is TGTGCCAGCAGCTTGCTAGCAACTAATGAAAAACTGTTTTTT.

In DNA, the CDR3 is TGTGCCAGCTCACCTCAGATAGCGGGAGGGACCTACGAGCAGTACTTC. Encoded protein: CASSPQIAGGTYEQYF. The V and J genes are TRBV18 and TRBJ2-7; the match to TRBD2 covers 11 bases. This CDR3 is 16 amino acids long. J was trimmed by 2 bases and V by 3 bases; bases with no gene match: 6. The germline gives CDR1 KGHSH, CDR2 LQKENI.

The chain is built from TRBV4-2 and TRBJ2-7; 9 bases align to TRBD2. This CDR3 spans 14 amino acids. With V trimmed by 5 bases and J by 0 bases, 2 bases remained unmatched. From germline, CDR1 is LGHNA and CDR2 YNFKEQ. The CDR3 nucleotides are TGTGCCAGCAGCGTACTAGCGGGCTCCTACGAGCAGTACTTC. Translated, it gives CASSVLAGSYEQYF.

This clone has more than one count but fewer than ten. CDR3 bases: TGCGCCAGCAGCTCGGGAGGGGGATCGGGGGAGACCCAGTACTTC. Protein sequence: CASSSGGGSGETQYF. The rearrangement uses TRBV5-1 and TRBJ2-5, with TRBD2 matching over 8 bases. The V gene's germline CDR1 is SGHRS and CDR2 YFSETQ. J lost 5 bases, V lost 3 bases, and 9 bases had no gene match. The CDR3 spans 15 residues.

The gene calls are TRBV7-9 and TRBJ2-3; the D is unclear. From germline, CDR1 is SEHNR and CDR2 FQNEAQ (reference sequence). The CDR3 has 14 residues. V was trimmed by 2 bases and J by 4 bases, leaving 10 bases between them. CDR3 sequence reads: CASSLTRNPDTQYF. CDR3 DNA sequence: TGTGCCAGCAGCTTAACACGAAACCCAGATACGCAGTATTTT.

This chain uses TRBV5-6 with TRBJ2-3; 9 bases are shared with TRBD1. Germline assignment: CDR1 SGHDT and CDR2 YYEEEE. V shed 0 bases and J 2 bases; nucleotides not matched to a gene: 4. The CDR3 consists of 16 residues. CDR3 DNA sequence: TGTGCCAGCAGCTTGGCCGGGACAGGGTACACAGATACGCAGTATTTT. This gives the protein CASSLAGTGYTDTQYF.

The chain couples TRBV29-1 to TRBJ2-5; D might be TRBD2 (6 bases). CDR3 length: 13 amino acids. V lost 6 bases to trimming and J lost 0 bases, with 11 bases between them. Germline V CDR1 and CDR2: SQVTM, ANQGSEA. CDR3 in DNA: TGCAGCGTGCTTGGAGGGTACCAAGAGACCCAGTACTTC. Protein: CSVLGGYQETQYF.